The clone carrying this TCR beta chain occurred many times. This specimen comes from a study of T cells in Graves' hyperthyroidism and ophthalmopathy. Amplification of TCR beta CDR3 regions was performed using RNA transcripts as template. Initially, a first-round RT-PCR of the TCR CDR3 employed the HTBI primer set. TCRdb processed the multiplex PCR reads anew with MiXCR; each CDR3 protein has one entry. Of 96,000 or so distinct CDR3 sequences in the sample, under 65% were seen once. The germline CDR1 and CDR2 sequences are LNHDA and SQIVND (reference sequence). This CDR3 is 11 amino acids long. V was clipped by 3 bases and J by 10 bases, with 9 bases between them.

The sequenced sample consisted of blood. The TCR sequence derives from a woman aged 40 to 50 with Graves' hyperthyroidism. J is TRBJ1-1 and V is TRBV19; no definite D call. CDR3 DNA: TGTGCCAGTAGTATGTTCTTAGGAGCTTTCTTT. Translation gives CASSMFLGAFF.